This paragraph covers one T cell receptor (beta chain) sequence. Its antigen is still unknown. Primers included in the PCR were 60 Vbeta and 13 Jbeta primers. Sequencing used immunoSEQ multiplex PCR; TCRdb keeps in-frame clones, though not all of them. The data hold around 200,000 clones, with 70% to 90% observed a single time. The data derive from a study of cytomegalovirus exposure and HLA in healthy donors. In the study overall: A data release that came early held about 89 million unique TCRs from HLA-typed donors. Points from the study as a whole: Later on, analysis showed that most CMV-associated TCR beta chains appeared to be HLA-restricted. The investigators catalogued 150 to 200 TCR beta chains as cytomegalovirus-associated. Sequencing likely caused a cluster of highly shared sequence variants.

What was sequenced was PBMCs. The receptor was isolated from a woman aged 30 to 39 in good health and CMV-seronegative.

In DNA form, the CDR3 reads TGTGCCAGCAGCCGATCCGGACAGGGCCAAGAGACCCAGTACTTC. Its protein is CASSRSGQGQETQYF. V and J are TRBV5-6 and TRBJ2-5; TRBD1 aligns across 8 bases. Per germline, CDR1 SGHDT and CDR2 YYEEEE. CDR3 length: 15 residues. V gave up 4 bases and J gave up 1 base; unmatched junction bases: 6.